The present entry profiles one T cell receptor beta chain with its context. Its antigen is undetermined. TCRdb re-called the reads through MiXCR, storing one row per CDR3 protein. The sample shows roughly 250,000 distinct CDR3 sequences, about 12% of them seen only once. These data originate in a study of T cell repertoires in cytomegalovirus infection. Study-level findings and limits: Clonotype analysis showed dominance of the ex vivo response by HLA-C-restricted CMV-specific TCR beta clonotypes.

Sequenced input: PBMCs. The source of this sequence is a human donor in good health (CMV status not recorded). Some clones in this sample may be carry-over from other donors' samples.

CDR3 coding DNA: TGTGCCAGCAGCCAAGTCAGGTATCGGACAGTGGACCAAGAGACCCAGTACTTC. It yields the protein CASSQVRYRTVDQETQYF. The gene calls are TRBV14 and TRBJ2-5; possible D gene TRBD1, 6 bases. The length of the CDR3 is 18 residues. The V end was cut by 1 base, the J end by 0 bases, with 18 bases between. The germline gives CDR1 SGHDN, CDR2 FVKESK.